This T cell receptor (beta chain) was captured by sequencing in a study of blood T cell repertoires in COVID-19. TCRdb's copy holds only in-frame clones and misses some; the assay was immunoSEQ multiplex PCR. This sample has almost 40,000 clones; around 85% occur once, and the top ten carry about 4%. Losses at the gene ends were 1 base for V and 3 bases for J; bases not matched to a gene: 10. The CDR3 covers 17 residues. Germline V gene lookup returns CDR1 SGHNT and CDR2 YENEEA. Sequences were obtained from peripheral blood. The chain links TRBV11-3 to TRBJ2-3; TRBD1 matches 7 bases. The receptor was derived from a man in his 60s with acute or convalescent COVID-19. The CDR3 nucleotides read TGTGCCAGCAGCTTAGGAGTCGGGGAGACAGGGACAGATACGCAGTATTTT. Encoded protein: CASSLGVGETGTDTQYF.